One sample yielded the 28 T cell receptor beta chains listed below, sequenced in a study of blood T cell repertoires in COVID-19. Data came from immunoSEQ multiplex PCR; TCRdb stores just in-frame clones and leaves some out. Here the sample spans around 42,000 clones, more than 75% being singletons. The sequenced material came from peripheral blood. The receptors were gathered from a human donor in a cohort sampled during active COVID-19.

This sequence joins TRBV3-1 (or the pseudogene TRBV3-2) and TRBJ2-3; 7 bases map to TRBD1. The V gene's germline CDR1 is LGHDT and CDR2 YNNKEL (reference sequence). V dropped 1 base and J dropped 10; count of bases not matched to a gene: 8. The CDR3 runs to 14 residues. DNA of the CDR3: TGTGCCAGCAGCCAAGTTCAGGGGGAAAGTGCGCAGTATTTT. Protein product: CASSQVQGESAQYF.

V and J are TRBV3-1 (or the pseudogene TRBV3-2) and TRBJ2-7; no definite D call. Trimming left V 0 bases short and J 0 bases short, with 9 bases between. This CDR3 has 15 amino acids. Germline lookup yields CDR1 LGHDT and CDR2 YNNKEL (reference sequence). The CDR3 here is CASSQDSSLSYEQYF. The CDR3 nucleotides read TGTGCCAGCAGCCAAGATTCTTCCCTCTCCTACGAGCAGTACTTC.

The gene calls are TRBV6-2 or TRBV6-3 and TRBJ2-7, with 9 positions matching TRBD1. CDR3 length equals 17 residues. Germline-derived CDR1 and CDR2 are MNHEY and SVGEGT. V dropped 4 bases and J dropped 4; count of bases not matched to a gene: 14. CDR3 DNA sequence: TGTGCCAGCAGTTTGGATCTAGGACAGGGGAAAAGGTACGAGCAGTACTTC. It codes for CASSLDLGQGKRYEQYF.

This clone was seen once. The J gene is TRBJ2-1, the V gene TRBV7-9; 9 positions match TRBD2. The CDR3 has 16 amino acids. Germline V gene sequence: CDR1 SEHNR, CDR2 FQNEAQ (reference sequence). With 5 bases clipped from V and 9 bases from J, the junction kept 14 bases outside the gene matches. CDR3 in amino acids: CASSGGLASVVTEQFF. CDR3 in DNA: TGTGCCAGCAGCGGAGGACTAGCGTCGGTTGTGACTGAGCAGTTCTTC.

The chain joins TRBV19 to TRBJ2-7, with 11 bases aligning to TRBD2. Losses at the gene ends were 5 bases for V and 2 bases for J; bases not matched to a gene: 8. The CDR3 loop spans 16 amino acids. Germline values: CDR1 LNHDA, CDR2 SQIVND (reference sequence). CDR3 residues: CASSGLTSGATYEQYF. The CDR3 bases are TGTGCCAGTAGTGGGCTGACTAGCGGGGCTACCTACGAGCAGTACTTC.

The V and J genes are TRBV27 and TRBJ2-2; tentative D call: TRBD2 (6 bases). The CDR3 runs 18 residues. Germline loops: CDR1 MNHEY, CDR2 SMNVEV (reference sequence). V was trimmed by 2 bases and J by 3 bases, leaving 19 bases between them. The CDR3 bases are TGTGCCAGCAGTTTACTGTATGGGGGGTTCGGTGACACCGGGGAGCTGTTTTTT. It is translated as CASSLLYGGFGDTGELFF.

V and J are TRBV2 and TRBJ1-4; 9 bases fit TRBD1. Germline CDR1 is SNHLY and CDR2 is FYNNEI. The trim removed 6 bases at V and 10 bases at J, leaving 9 bases unmatched. The CDR3 sequence is 14 residues long. The chain's CDR3 is CASRQGQGGGKLFF. As DNA, the CDR3 is TGTGCCAGCAGGCAGGGACAGGGAGGTGGAAAACTGTTTTTT.

This chain uses TRBV3-1 (or the pseudogene TRBV3-2) with TRBJ2-7, with D unclear. Germline V lookup: CDR1 LGHDT, CDR2 YNNKEL (reference sequence). The V and J ends lost 2 bases and 2 bases respectively, with 4 bases between them. The CDR3 is made up of 12 amino acids. CDR3 sequence reads: CASSQNTYEQYF. DNA for the CDR3: TGTGCCAGCAGCCAAAACACCTACGAGCAGTACTTC.

J is TRBJ1-1 and V is TRBV7-8; D call uncertain. Trimming took 3 bases from V and 3 from J, leaving 17 bases between them. Germline loops: CDR1 SGHVS, CDR2 FQNEAQ. The CDR3 extends over 16 amino acids. CDR3 DNA: TGTGCCAGCAGCTTTCAATCCGAGGACTTATACACTGAAGCTTTCTTT. It is translated as CASSFQSEDLYTEAFF.

J is TRBJ2-5 and V is TRBV5-6, with 10 bases identical to TRBD2. This CDR3 spans 16 amino acids. V lost 4 bases to trimming and J lost 5 bases; unmatched junction nucleotides: 11. Germline lookup yields CDR1 SGHDT and CDR2 YYEEEE. This CDR3 reads CASSDLAGAGQETQYF. In DNA form, the CDR3 reads TGTGCCAGCAGCGATCTAGCGGGAGCGGGCCAGGAGACCCAGTACTTC.

This clone has only one observation. V usage is TRBV18 and J usage is TRBJ2-3; D gene ambiguous. CDR1 is KGHSH, CDR2 LQKENI, per germline. The CDR3 has 12 amino acids. Between the trimmed V and J ends, which lost 5 bases and 4 bases, there was a span of 7 bases. This chain's CDR3 is CASSEAPDTQYF. The CDR3 DNA reads TGTGCCAGCTCAGAAGCTCCAGATACGCAGTATTTT. Full variable domain (remainder filled in from reference TRBV18 and TRBJ2-3): NAGVMQNPRHLVRRRGQEARLRCSPMKGHSHVYWYRQLPEEGLKFMVYLQKENIIDESGMPKERFSAEFPKEGPSILRIQQVVRGDSAAYFCASSEAPDTQYFGPGTRLTVL.

This chain's CDR3 is CAWRSFRENTIYF. The CDR3 region has the DNA TGTGCCTGGAGAAGCTTCAGGGAAAACACCATATATTTT. The chain is built from TRBV30 and TRBJ1-3; D might be TRBD1 (5 bases). The CDR3 has 13 amino acids. The germline V gene encodes CDR1 GTSNPN and CDR2 SVGIG (reference sequence). Trimming removed 3 bases from V and 6 bases from J, with 12 bases in between. The whole variable domain, remainder taken from reference TRBV30 and TRBJ1-3, is SQTIHQWPATLVQPVGSPLSLECTVEGTSNPNLYWYRQAAGRGLQLLFYSVGIGQISSEVPQNLSASRPQDRQFILSSKKLLLSDSGFYLCAWRSFRENTIYFGEGSWLTVV.

The chain's CDR3 is CASSLIGRDGGYTF. The CDR3 bases are TGTGCCAGCAGCTTAATAGGCAGGGATGGTGGCTACACCTTC. The rearrangement joins TRBV7-6 to TRBJ1-2; D is perhaps TRBD1 (5 bases). V shed 2 bases and J shed 7 bases, with 14 bases lying between them. Germline V CDR1 and CDR2: SGHVS, FNYEAQ. The CDR3 length is 14 residues.

The chain is built from TRBV5-4 and TRBJ2-7; 9 bases fit TRBD2. This CDR3 is 13 amino acids long. V lost 4 bases, J lost 5 bases, and 4 bases stayed unmatched. Germline V gene data show CDR1 as SGHNT and CDR2 as YYREEE (reference sequence). CDR3 DNA sequence: TGTGCCAGCAGCCGGACTAGCGAAGACGAGCAGTACTTC. It yields the protein CASSRTSEDEQYF. The full variable domain, its missing parts supplied by reference TRBV5-4 and TRBJ2-7, is ETGVTQSPTHLIKTRGQQVTLRCSSQSGHNTVSWYQQALGQGPQFIFQYYREEENGRGNFPPRFSGLQFPNYSSELNVNALELDDSALYLCASSRTSEDEQYFGPGTRLTVT.

The CDR3 bases are TGTGCCAGCAGCGGGGGCGATGCCCTTTTCTATGGCTACACCTTC. Translation gives CASSGGDALFYGYTF. V gene TRBV9 combines with J gene TRBJ1-2, with D tentatively TRBD1 (5 bases). Germline V lookup: CDR1 SGDLS, CDR2 YYNGEE. V was clipped by 3 bases and J by 4 bases, with 16 bases between them. CDR3 length: 15 residues.

This clone has only one observation. This chain links TRBV10-3 with TRBJ2-1, with TRBD1 matching over 7 bases. After removal of 5 bases from V and 11 bases from J, the junction contained 24 bases not matched to a gene. The CDR3 length is 18 residues. Germline V gene sequence: CDR1 ENHRY, CDR2 SYGVKD. In nucleotides, the CDR3 is TGTGCCATCAGTCCTACCGGGACAGCCCCCTCAATGAGTCTGAAGCAGTTCTTC. Translated, it gives CAISPTGTAPSMSLKQFF.

This chain uses TRBV11-3 with TRBJ1-6, with 9 bases fitting TRBD1. Germline CDR1 and CDR2: SGHNT and YENEEA. There are 17 residues in the CDR3. Germline trimming cut 5 bases from V and 5 bases from J; bases unmatched to any gene: 10. The CDR3: CASSPAGTGLDNSPLHF. The CDR3, as DNA: TGTGCCAGCAGCCCGGCGGGGACAGGGCTTGATAATTCACCCCTCCACTTT.

The chain combines TRBV28 with TRBJ1-2, with D unclear. CDR1 is MDHEN, CDR2 SYDVKM, per germline. Trimming cost V 3 bases and J 10 bases, with 21 bases left between them. The CDR3 covers 15 residues. For the CDR3, the DNA is TGTGCCAGCAGTTTCTCCCAGCGAACCGCGATGGACTACACCTTC. Amino acid sequence: CASSFSQRTAMDYTF.

This clone came up once. V usage is TRBV18 and J usage is TRBJ1-1; unclear D gene. Germline loops: CDR1 KGHSH, CDR2 LQKENI. The CDR3 is 15 residues long. Trimming pared 3 bases from V and 0 bases from J, leaving 11 bases between. The CDR3 DNA follows: TGTGCCAGCTCACCTTCACAGACCTTGAACACTGAAGCTTTCTTT. Its protein product is CASSPSQTLNTEAFF.

The rearrangement joins TRBV9 to TRBJ2-1, with D perhaps matching TRBD2 (5 bases). V gave up 4 bases and J gave up 12 bases, with 8 bases separating them. Per germline, CDR1 SGDLS and CDR2 YYNGEE. The CDR3 has 10 residues. The CDR3 region is CASSYRGQFF. DNA for the CDR3: TGTGCCAGCAGCTATCGGGGGCAGTTCTTC.

The chain carries TRBV12-3 or TRBV12-4 and TRBJ1-2; TRBD1 is a possible D gene (5 bases). The CDR3 loop spans 13 amino acids. Trimming took off 6 bases at V and 4 bases at J, with 12 bases between the two ends. The CDR3: CASREGPSYGYTF. The CDR3 bases are TGTGCCAGCAGGGAGGGACCAAGCTATGGCTACACCTTC.

The rearrangement uses TRBV5-1 and TRBJ1-4, with 7 positions matching TRBD1. J was trimmed by 8 bases and V by 8 bases; bases with no gene match: 6. The CDR3 has 12 amino acids. Per germline, CDR1 SGHRS and CDR2 YFSETQ. The DNA for the CDR3 is TGCGCCAGTGCCAAGACAGGGGAAAAACTGTTTTTT. The encoded protein is CASAKTGEKLFF. Using reference TRBV5-1 and TRBJ1-4 for the parts outside the CDR3, the full variable domain is KAGVTQTPRYLIKTRGQQVTLSCSPISGHRSVSWYQQTPGQGLQFLFEYFSETQRNKGNFPGRFSGRQFSNSRSEMNVSTLELGDSALYLCASAKTGEKLFFGSGTQLSVL.

The chain has TRBV28 and TRBJ1-1, with D unclear. The germline gives CDR1 MDHEN, CDR2 SYDVKM. The V gene lost 8 bases and the J gene lost 2 bases, with 9 bases spanning the gap. The CDR3 is made up of 12 amino acids. The CDR3 DNA follows: TGTGCCAGCCGAGTTATTAACACTGAAGCTTTCTTT. This gives the protein CASRVINTEAFF.

The J gene is TRBJ2-3, the V gene TRBV2, with 7 bases aligning to TRBD2. With 1 base clipped from V and 8 bases from J, the junction kept 9 bases outside the gene matches. This CDR3 is built from 15 residues. Germline CDR1 reads SNHLY; CDR2 reads FYNNEI. CDR3 nucleotides: TGTGCCAGCAGTGAAGTGGCGGGAGTTGGAGGTACGCAGTATTTT. It is translated as CASSEVAGVGGTQYF.

The chain couples TRBV6-5 to TRBJ2-2; 9 bases line up with TRBD1. J was trimmed by 2 bases and V by 6 bases; bases with no gene match: 4. From germline, CDR1 is MNHEY and CDR2 SVGAGI. This CDR3 has 15 amino acids. The CDR3 sequence: CASRPGQGNTGELFF. The CDR3, as DNA: TGTGCCAGCAGGCCGGGACAGGGTAACACCGGGGAGCTGTTTTTT.

The chain carries TRBV11-2 and TRBJ2-1, with 11 bases aligning to TRBD2. The V and J ends lost 5 bases and 4 bases, in that order; junction bases with no gene match: 4. Germline-derived CDR1 and CDR2 are SGHAT and FQNNGV. The CDR3 is 15 amino acids. CDR3 in amino acids: CASSLTSGTYNEQFF. The CDR3 nucleotides are TGTGCCAGCAGCCTGACTAGCGGGACGTACAATGAGCAGTTCTTC.

The chain has TRBV4-1 and TRBJ2-7, with D tentatively TRBD2 (6 bases). Germline V lookup: CDR1 MGHRA, CDR2 YSYEKL. V lost 1 base and J lost 5, with 15 bases in between. The CDR3 covers 15 residues. The CDR3 region has the DNA TGCGCCAGCAGCCAAGTCCCGGGAGAAGGTAACGAGCAGTACTTC. Amino acids: CASSQVPGEGNEQYF.

V is TRBV6-1 and J is TRBJ2-1; a possible D gene is TRBD1 (6 bases). The V end lost 2 bases, the J end lost 8 bases, and 19 bases lay between the germline ends. Germline V CDR1 and CDR2: MNHNS, SASEGT. The CDR3 contains 16 residues. CDR3 sequence: CASSEWKTGRGDEQFF. The CDR3 bases are TGTGCCAGCAGTGAATGGAAGACAGGAAGAGGTGATGAGCAGTTCTTC.